This TCR beta chain was identified in a study of T cells in localized non-small cell lung cancer. This CDR3 contains 16 residues. Trimming removed 1 base from V and 4 bases from J, with 16 bases in between. CDR1 and CDR2 (germline): PRHDT, FYEKMQ (reference sequence). Using immunoSEQ multiplex PCR, the repertoire was profiled, and TCRdb retains in-frame clones only, with some absent. The data contain some 19,000 clones, 70% to 85% of them singletons. Comment on this clone: Its matching antigen is unknown.

Study-wide results and limits: Longer overall survival was associated with a higher density of T cells in the blood.

The source material was peripheral blood, sampled before any cancer treatment. The sequence was obtained from a man between 35 and 75 years old with stage I lung adenocarcinoma. This chain links TRBV13 with TRBJ2-5; possibly TRBD1 for D (5 bases). The CDR3 bases are TGTGCCAGCAGCTTAGCTAGGGGTGATCAAGGAGAGACCCAGTACTTC. Encoded protein: CASSLARGDQGETQYF.